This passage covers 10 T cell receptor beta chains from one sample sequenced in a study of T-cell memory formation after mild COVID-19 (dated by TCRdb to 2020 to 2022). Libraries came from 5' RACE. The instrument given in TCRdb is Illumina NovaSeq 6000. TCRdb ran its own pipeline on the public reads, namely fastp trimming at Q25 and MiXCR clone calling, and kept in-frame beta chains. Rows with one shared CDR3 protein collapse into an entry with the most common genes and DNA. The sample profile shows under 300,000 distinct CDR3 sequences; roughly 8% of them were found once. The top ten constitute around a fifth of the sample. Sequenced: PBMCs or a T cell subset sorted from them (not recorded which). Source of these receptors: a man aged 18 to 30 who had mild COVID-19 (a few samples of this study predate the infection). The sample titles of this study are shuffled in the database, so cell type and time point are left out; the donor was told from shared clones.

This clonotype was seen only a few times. CDR3 DNA: TGTGCCAGCAGCTTGGATCTAGCGGGGAACACCGGGGAGCTGTTTTTT. Its translation: CASSLDLAGNTGELFF. The chain recombines TRBV5-6 with TRBJ2-2, with 8 positions matching TRBD2. Germline V gives CDR1 SGHDT, CDR2 YYEEEE. V dropped 0 bases and J dropped 1; count of bases not matched to a gene: 2. There are 16 residues in the CDR3.

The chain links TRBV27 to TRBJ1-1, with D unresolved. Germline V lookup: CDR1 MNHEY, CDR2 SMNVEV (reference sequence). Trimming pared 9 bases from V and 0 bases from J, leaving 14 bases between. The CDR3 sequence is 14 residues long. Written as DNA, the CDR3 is TGTGCCAGTGCAGTACTGAAACTGAACACTGAAGCTTTCTTT. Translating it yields CASAVLKLNTEAFF.

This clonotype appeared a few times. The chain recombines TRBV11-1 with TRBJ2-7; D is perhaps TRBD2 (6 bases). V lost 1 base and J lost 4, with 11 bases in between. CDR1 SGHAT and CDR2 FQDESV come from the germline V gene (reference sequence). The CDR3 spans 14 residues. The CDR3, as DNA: TGTGCCAGCAGCTTAGAAGGACGGGGGTACGAGCAGTACTTC. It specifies CASSLEGRGYEQYF.

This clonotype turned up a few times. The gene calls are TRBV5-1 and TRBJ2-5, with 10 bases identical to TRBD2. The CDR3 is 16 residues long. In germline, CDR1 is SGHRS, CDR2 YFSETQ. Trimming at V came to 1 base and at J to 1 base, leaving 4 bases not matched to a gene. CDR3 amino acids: CASSLYSGGPQETQYF. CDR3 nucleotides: TGCGCCAGCAGCTTGTATAGCGGGGGGCCCCAAGAGACCCAGTACTTC.

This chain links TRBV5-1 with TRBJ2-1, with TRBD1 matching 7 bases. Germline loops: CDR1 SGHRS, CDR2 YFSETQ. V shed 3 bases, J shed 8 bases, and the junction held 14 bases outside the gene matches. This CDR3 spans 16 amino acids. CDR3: CASSSSHRGREDEQFF. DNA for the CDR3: TGCGCCAGCAGCTCCTCCCACAGGGGACGTGAGGATGAGCAGTTCTTC.

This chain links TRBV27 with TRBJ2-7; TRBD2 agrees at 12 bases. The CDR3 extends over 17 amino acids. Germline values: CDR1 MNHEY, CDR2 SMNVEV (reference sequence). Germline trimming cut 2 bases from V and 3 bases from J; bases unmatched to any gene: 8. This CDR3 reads CASSLRPGLAGIYEQYF. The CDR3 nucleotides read TGTGCCAGCAGTTTACGCCCGGGACTAGCGGGTATCTACGAGCAGTACTTC.

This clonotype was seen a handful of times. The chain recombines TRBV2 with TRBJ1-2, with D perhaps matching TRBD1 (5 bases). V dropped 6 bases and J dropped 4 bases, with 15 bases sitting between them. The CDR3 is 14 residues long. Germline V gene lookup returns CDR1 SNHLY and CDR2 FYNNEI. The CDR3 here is CASRPAQGLYGYTF. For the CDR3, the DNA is TGTGCCAGCAGGCCCGCCCAGGGACTCTATGGCTACACCTTC.

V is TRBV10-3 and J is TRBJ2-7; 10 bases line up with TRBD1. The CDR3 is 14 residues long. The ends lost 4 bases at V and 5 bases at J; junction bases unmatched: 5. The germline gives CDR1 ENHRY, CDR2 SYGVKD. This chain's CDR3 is CAISGGTGDDEQYF. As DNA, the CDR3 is TGTGCCATCAGTGGAGGGACAGGGGACGACGAGCAGTACTTC.

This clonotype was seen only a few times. Written as DNA, the CDR3 is TGTGCCAGCAGACTATACAGGGATTGGACTGAAGCTTTCTTT. Its protein is CASRLYRDWTEAFF. V is TRBV6-5 and J is TRBJ1-1; maybe TRBD1 (6 bases). Germline assignment: CDR1 MNHEY and CDR2 SVGAGI. The V end was cut by 6 bases, the J end by 5 bases, with 16 bases between. The CDR3 has 14 residues.

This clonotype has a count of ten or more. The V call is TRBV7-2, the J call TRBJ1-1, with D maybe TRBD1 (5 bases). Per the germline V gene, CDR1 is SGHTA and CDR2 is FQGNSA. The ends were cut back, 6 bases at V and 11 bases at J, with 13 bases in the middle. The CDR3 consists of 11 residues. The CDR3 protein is CASRLEEGAFF. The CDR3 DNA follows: TGTGCCAGCAGGCTCGAAGAGGGGGCTTTCTTT. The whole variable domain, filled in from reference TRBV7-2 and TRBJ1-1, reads GAGVSQSPSNKVTEKGKDVELRCDPISGHTALYWYRQSLGQGLEFLIYFQGNSAPDKSGLPSDRFSAERTGGSVSTLTIQRTQQEDSAVYLCASRLEEGAFFGQGTRLTVV.